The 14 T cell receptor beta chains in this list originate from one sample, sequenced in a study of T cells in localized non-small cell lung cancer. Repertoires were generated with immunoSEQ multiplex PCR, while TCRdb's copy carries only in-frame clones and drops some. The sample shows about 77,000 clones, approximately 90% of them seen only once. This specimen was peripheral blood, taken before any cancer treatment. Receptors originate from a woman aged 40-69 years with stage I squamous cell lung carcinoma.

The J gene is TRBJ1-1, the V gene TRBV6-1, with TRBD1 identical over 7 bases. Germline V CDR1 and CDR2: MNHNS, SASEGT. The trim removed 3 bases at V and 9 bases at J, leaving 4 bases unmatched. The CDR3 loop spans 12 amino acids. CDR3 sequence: CASSEGQTQAFF. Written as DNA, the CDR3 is TGTGCCAGCAGTGAGGGACAGACACAAGCTTTCTTT.

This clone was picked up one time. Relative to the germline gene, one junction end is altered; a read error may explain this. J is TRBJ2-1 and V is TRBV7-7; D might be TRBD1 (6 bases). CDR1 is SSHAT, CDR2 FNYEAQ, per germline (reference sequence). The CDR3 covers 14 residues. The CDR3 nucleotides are TGTGCTAGCAGCCCACCAGGGGCGAATATTGAGCAGTTCTTC. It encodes CASSPPGANIEQFF.

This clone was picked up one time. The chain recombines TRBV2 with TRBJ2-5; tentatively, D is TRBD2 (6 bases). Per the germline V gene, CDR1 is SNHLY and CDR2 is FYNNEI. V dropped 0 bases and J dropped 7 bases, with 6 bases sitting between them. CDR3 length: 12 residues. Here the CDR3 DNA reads TGTGCCAGCAGTGAAGCGGGGGGGACCCAGTACTTC. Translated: CASSEAGGTQYF.

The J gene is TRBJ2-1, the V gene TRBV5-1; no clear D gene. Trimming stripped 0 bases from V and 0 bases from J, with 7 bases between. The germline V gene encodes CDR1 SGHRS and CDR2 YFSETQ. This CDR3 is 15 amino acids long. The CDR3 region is CASSLAVGSYNEQFF. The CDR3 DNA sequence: TGCGCCAGCAGCTTGGCCGTGGGCTCCTACAATGAGCAGTTCTTC.

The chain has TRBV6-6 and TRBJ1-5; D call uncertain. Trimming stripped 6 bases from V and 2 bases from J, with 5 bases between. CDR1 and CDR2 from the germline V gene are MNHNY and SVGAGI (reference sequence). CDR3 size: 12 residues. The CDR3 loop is CASSGRNQPQHF. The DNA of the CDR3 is TGTGCCAGCAGCGGACGCAATCAGCCCCAGCATTTT.

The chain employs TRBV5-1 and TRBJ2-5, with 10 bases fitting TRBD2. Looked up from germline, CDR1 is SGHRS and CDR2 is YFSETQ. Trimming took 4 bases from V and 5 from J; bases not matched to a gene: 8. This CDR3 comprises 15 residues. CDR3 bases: TGCGCCAGCAGCACCCAGCGGGGGGGCCGGGAGACCCAGTACTTC. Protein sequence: CASSTQRGGRETQYF.

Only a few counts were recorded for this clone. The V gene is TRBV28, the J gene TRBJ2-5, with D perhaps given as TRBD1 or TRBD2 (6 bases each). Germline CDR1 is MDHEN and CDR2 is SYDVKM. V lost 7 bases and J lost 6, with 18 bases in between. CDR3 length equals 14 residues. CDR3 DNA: TGTGCCAGCACCCTGGGGGCGGGGTGGAAGACCCAGTACTTC. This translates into CASTLGAGWKTQYF.

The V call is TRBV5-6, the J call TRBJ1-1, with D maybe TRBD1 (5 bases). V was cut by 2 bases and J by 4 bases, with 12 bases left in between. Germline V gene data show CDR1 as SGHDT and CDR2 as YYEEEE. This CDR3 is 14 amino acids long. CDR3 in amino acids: CASSLRGGATEAFF. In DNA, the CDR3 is TGTGCCAGCAGCTTAAGGGGAGGTGCCACTGAAGCTTTCTTT.

The CDR3 coding sequence is TGTGCCAGCAGTGAGACAGGCTTTGGCTATGGCTACACCTTC. Translating it yields CASSETGFGYGYTF. The chain combines TRBV6-4 with TRBJ1-2, with a possible D match to TRBD1 (6 bases). CDR3 length: 14 amino acids. CDR1 MRHNA and CDR2 SNTAGT come from the germline V gene. Trimming cost V 3 bases and J 4 bases, with 12 bases left between them.

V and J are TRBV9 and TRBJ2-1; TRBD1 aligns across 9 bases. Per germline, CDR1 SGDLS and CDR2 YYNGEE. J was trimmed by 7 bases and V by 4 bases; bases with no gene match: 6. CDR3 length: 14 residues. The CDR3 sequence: CASSPGTGWNEQFF. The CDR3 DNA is TGTGCCAGCAGCCCCGGGACAGGGTGGAATGAGCAGTTCTTC.

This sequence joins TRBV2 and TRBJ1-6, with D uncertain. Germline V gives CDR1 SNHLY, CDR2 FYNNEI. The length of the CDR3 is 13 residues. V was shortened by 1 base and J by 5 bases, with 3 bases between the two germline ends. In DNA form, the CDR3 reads TGTGCCAGCAGTGAAGATAATAATTCACCCCTCCACTTT. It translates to CASSEDNNSPLHF.

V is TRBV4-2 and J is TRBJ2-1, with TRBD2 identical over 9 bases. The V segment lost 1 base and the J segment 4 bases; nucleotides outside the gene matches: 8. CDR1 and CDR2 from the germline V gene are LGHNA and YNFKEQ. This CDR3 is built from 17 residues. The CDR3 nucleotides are TGTGCCAGCAGCCAAGCGGTAGCGGGGGCTATTTACAATGAGCAGTTCTTC. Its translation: CASSQAVAGAIYNEQFF.

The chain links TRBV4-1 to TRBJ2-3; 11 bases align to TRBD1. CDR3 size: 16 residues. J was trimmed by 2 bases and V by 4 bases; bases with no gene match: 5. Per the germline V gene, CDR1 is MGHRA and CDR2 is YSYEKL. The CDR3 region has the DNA TGCGCCAGCAGCCGCGGGACAGGGGGGAACACAGATACGCAGTATTTT. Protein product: CASSRGTGGNTDTQYF.

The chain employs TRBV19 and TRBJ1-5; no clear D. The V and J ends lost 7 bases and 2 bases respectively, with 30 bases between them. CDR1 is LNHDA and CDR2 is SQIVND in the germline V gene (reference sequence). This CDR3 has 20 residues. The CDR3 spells CASNPDPANQASWRNQPQHF. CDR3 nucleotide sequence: TGTGCCAGTAATCCAGATCCGGCAAATCAAGCGTCTTGGCGCAATCAGCCCCAGCATTTT.